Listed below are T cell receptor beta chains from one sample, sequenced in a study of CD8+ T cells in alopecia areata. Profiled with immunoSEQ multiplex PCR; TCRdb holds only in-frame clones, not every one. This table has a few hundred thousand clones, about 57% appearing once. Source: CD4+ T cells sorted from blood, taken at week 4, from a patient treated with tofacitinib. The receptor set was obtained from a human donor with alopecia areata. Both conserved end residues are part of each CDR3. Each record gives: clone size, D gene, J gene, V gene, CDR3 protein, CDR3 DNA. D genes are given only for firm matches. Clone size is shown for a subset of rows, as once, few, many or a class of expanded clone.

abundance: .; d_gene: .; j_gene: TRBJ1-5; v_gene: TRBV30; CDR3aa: CAWTSPRGGQPQHF; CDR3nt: TGTGCCTGGACCTCCCCGAGGGGTGGTCAGCCCCAGCATTTT
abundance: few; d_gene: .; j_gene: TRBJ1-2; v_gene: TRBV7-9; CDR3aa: CASSEGPLGAHYGYTF; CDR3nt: TGTGCCAGCAGCGAAGGTCCCCTCGGAGCCCACTATGGCTACACCTTC
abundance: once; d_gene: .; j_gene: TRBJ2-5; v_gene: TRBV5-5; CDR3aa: CASSLANQETQYF; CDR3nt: TGTGCCAGCAGCTTGGCCAACCAAGAGACCCAGTACTTC
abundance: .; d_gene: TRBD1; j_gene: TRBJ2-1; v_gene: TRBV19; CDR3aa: CASGTASSYNEQFF; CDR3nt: TGTGCCAGTGGGACAGCTAGCTCCTACAATGAGCAGTTCTTC
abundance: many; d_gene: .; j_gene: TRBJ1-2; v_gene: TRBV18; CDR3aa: CASSPTRQIGDGYTF; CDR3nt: TGTGCCAGCTCACCGACAAGACAGATTGGGGATGGCTACACCTTC
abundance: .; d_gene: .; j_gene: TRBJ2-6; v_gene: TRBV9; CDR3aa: CASSQGGSGANVLTF; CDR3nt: TGTGCCAGCAGCCAGGGGGGCTCTGGGGCCAACGTCCTGACTTTC
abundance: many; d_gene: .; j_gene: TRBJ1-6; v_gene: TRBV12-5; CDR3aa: CASGLVNSPLHF; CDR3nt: TGTGCTAGTGGTTTGGTCAATTCACCCCTCCACTTT
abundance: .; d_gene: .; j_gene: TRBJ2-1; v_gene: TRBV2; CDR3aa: CASKGTTYNEQFF; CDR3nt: TGTGCCAGCAAGGGGACGACTTACAATGAGCAGTTCTTC
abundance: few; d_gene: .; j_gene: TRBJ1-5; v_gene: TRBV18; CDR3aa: CASSLQGDQPQHF; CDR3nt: TGTGCCAGCTCTCTCCAAGGGGATCAGCCCCAGCATTTT
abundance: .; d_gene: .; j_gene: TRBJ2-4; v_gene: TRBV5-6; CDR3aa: CASSPGHAKNIQYF; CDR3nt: TGTGCCAGCAGCCCGGGACACGCCAAAAACATTCAGTACTTC
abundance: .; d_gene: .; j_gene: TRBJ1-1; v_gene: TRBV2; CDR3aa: CASSAGETEAFF; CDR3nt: TGTGCCAGCAGTGCAGGGGAGACTGAAGCTTTCTTT
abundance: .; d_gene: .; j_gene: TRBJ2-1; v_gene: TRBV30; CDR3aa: CAWRIPGGRYNEQFF; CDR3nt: TGTGCCTGGAGAATTCCCGGGGGGCGGTACAATGAGCAGTTCTTC
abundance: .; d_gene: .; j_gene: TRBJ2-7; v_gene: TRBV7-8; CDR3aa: CASSFPGDTREQYF; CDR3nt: TGTGCCAGCAGCTTTCCTGGTGACACAAGAGAGCAGTACTTC
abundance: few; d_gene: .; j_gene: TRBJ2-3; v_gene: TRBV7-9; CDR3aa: CASGGGGARTDTQYF; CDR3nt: TGTGCCAGCGGAGGAGGGGGCGCGAGGACAGATACGCAGTATTTT
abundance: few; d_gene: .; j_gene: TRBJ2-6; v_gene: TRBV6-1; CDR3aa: CASSEWGSGANVLTF; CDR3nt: TGTGCCAGCAGTGAATGGGGCTCTGGGGCCAACGTCCTGACTTTC